The present entry profiles one TCR beta chain with its context. The record originates from a study of shared clonotypes between healthy human individuals. Over several immunoSEQ plates, each subset's genomic DNA was distributed in even portions. The sequencing of unsorted PBMC DNA took place on ten immunoSEQ deep assay plates. Clones were sequenced by immunoSEQ multiplex PCR, and TCRdb holds only the in-frame ones, with some missing. The data contain some 500,000 clones, approximately 80% of them singletons. This CDR3 has 14 residues. The V gene's germline CDR1 is KGHSH and CDR2 LQKENI. Trimming stripped 3 bases from V and 1 base from J, with 9 bases between.

The specimen sequenced was PBMCs. The chain couples TRBV18 to TRBJ1-1; D is perhaps TRBD1 (6 bases). This receptor was taken from a woman aged 40 to 55 in good health. Some clones in this sample may be carry-over from other donors' samples. The DNA for the CDR3 is TGTGCCAGCTCACCGGGACAAGAGAACACTGAAGCTTTCTTT. Its translation: CASSPGQENTEAFF. The variable domain in full, with the rest retrieved from reference TRBV18 and TRBJ1-1, is NAGVMQNPRHLVRRRGQEARLRCSPMKGHSHVYWYRQLPEEGLKFMVYLQKENIIDESGMPKERFSAEFPKEGPSILRIQQVVRGDSAAYFCASSPGQENTEAFFGQGTRLTVV.